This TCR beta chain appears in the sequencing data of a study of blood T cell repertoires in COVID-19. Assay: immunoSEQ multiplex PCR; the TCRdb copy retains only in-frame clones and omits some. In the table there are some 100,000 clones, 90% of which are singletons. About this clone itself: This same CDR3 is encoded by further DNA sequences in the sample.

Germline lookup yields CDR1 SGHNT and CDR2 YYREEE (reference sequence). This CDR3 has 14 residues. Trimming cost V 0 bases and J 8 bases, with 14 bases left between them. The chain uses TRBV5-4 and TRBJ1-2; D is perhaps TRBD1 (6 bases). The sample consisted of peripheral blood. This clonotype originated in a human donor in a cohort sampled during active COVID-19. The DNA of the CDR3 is TGTGCCAGCAGCTTGGCCGGGGGGGCGGGGGGCTACACCTTC. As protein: CASSLAGGAGGYTF. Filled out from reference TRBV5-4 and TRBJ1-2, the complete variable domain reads ETGVTQSPTHLIKTRGQQVTLRCSSQSGHNTVSWYQQALGQGPQFIFQYYREEENGRGNFPPRFSGLQFPNYSSELNVNALELDDSALYLCASSLAGGAGGYTFGSGTRLTVV.